A selection of T cell receptor beta chains follows, all from one sample in a study of identical twins. TCRdb re-derived calls from the 5' RACE reads in MiXCR, one entry per CDR3 protein. The sample holds about 900,000 distinct CDR3 sequences, around an eighth seen once. The same data also went into a second study, on yellow fever vaccine responses in identical twins.

The sequencing sample was made of PBMCs. The receptors originated from a woman younger than 35 in good health. The CDR3 runs from the conserved cysteine through the conserved F or W. Each record gives: V gene, clone size, D gene, J gene, CDR3 DNA, CDR3 protein. D genes are given only for firm matches. Clone size is not always given. Where it is, it says once, few, many or a class for expanded clones.

TRBV10-3	NA	NA	TRBJ2-1	TGTGCCATCAGCGTCCACAATGAGCAGTTCTTC	CAISVHNEQFF
TRBV29-1	many	TRBD1	TRBJ1-4	TGCAGCGTATCCCCGGGACAGACCGAAAAACTGTTTTTT	CSVSPGQTEKLFF
TRBV12-3/TRBV12-4	many	NA	TRBJ2-5	TGTGCCAGCAGTTTGCAGGAGAGGGGCTTGGGGACCCAGTACTTC	CASSLQERGLGTQYF
TRBV27	NA	NA	TRBJ2-7	TGTGCCAGCAGTTTAGAACCGACAACCTACGAGCAGTACTTC	CASSLEPTTYEQYF
TRBV3-1	NA	NA	TRBJ2-2	TGTGCCAGCAGCCAAGTGGCTACTAGTAAGGCCCTGAACACCGGGGAGCTGTTTTTT	CASSQVATSKALNTGELFF
TRBV7-3	many	TRBD2	TRBJ2-3	TGTGCCAGCAGCTTAGCCCCGGGGGGGGGCACAGATACGCAGTATTTT	CASSLAPGGGTDTQYF
TRBV11-2	few	NA	TRBJ2-1	TGTGCCAGCAGGTCCATCGGGTTCGGGGTGGTTTTAAATGAGCAGTTCTTC	CASRSIGFGVVLNEQFF
TRBV6-1	NA	NA	TRBJ2-2	TGTGCCAGCCTAGGGCGGCAGAACACCGGGGAGCTGTTTTTT	CASLGRQNTGELFF
TRBV12-3/TRBV12-4	few	TRBD2	TRBJ2-3	TGTGCCAGCAGTGAACTAGCGCCCCGAGGGACAGATACGCAGTATTTT	CASSELAPRGTDTQYF
TRBV12-3/TRBV12-4	few	NA	TRBJ2-3	TGTGCCAGCAGTTTAAGGGGAGAAGATACGCAGTATTTT	CASSLRGEDTQYF
TRBV6-4	many	NA	TRBJ1-1	TGTGCCAGCAGTGACCCACGGTCGTCAACTTTCTTT	CASSDPRSSTFF
TRBV11-1	many	NA	TRBJ1-1	TGTGCCAGCAGCTGGGTGGGACACTCGAACACTGAAGCTTTCTTT	CASSWVGHSNTEAFF
TRBV7-9	NA	NA	TRBJ2-5	TGTGCCAGCAGCTTAGGTTTGGGCGCGGGTGTGATAGAGACCCAGTACTTC	CASSLGLGAGVIETQYF
TRBV29-1	few	TRBD1	TRBJ1-1	TGCAGCGAGGGACAGGGGAACACTGAAGCTTTCTTT	CSEGQGNTEAFF
TRBV6-5	NA	NA	TRBJ2-2	TGTGCCAGCAGTTACTCGACTGGTGGTACCGGGGAGCTGTTTTTT	CASSYSTGGTGELFF
TRBV25-1	many	TRBD2	TRBJ2-1	TGTGCCAGCACCCCTTATCGACTAGAGACTAGCGGGGGGGTTGTGTCGAACAATGAGCAGTTCTTC	CASTPYRLETSGGVVSNNEQFF
TRBV6-1	NA	TRBD1	TRBJ1-4	TGTGCCAGCAGTGAAGGGGGACAGTCCGAAAAACTGTTTTTT	CASSEGGQSEKLFF
TRBV19	NA	NA	TRBJ2-1	TGTGCCAGTAGTGACCAACAGGGTTTCTACAATGAGCAGTTCTTC	CASSDQQGFYNEQFF